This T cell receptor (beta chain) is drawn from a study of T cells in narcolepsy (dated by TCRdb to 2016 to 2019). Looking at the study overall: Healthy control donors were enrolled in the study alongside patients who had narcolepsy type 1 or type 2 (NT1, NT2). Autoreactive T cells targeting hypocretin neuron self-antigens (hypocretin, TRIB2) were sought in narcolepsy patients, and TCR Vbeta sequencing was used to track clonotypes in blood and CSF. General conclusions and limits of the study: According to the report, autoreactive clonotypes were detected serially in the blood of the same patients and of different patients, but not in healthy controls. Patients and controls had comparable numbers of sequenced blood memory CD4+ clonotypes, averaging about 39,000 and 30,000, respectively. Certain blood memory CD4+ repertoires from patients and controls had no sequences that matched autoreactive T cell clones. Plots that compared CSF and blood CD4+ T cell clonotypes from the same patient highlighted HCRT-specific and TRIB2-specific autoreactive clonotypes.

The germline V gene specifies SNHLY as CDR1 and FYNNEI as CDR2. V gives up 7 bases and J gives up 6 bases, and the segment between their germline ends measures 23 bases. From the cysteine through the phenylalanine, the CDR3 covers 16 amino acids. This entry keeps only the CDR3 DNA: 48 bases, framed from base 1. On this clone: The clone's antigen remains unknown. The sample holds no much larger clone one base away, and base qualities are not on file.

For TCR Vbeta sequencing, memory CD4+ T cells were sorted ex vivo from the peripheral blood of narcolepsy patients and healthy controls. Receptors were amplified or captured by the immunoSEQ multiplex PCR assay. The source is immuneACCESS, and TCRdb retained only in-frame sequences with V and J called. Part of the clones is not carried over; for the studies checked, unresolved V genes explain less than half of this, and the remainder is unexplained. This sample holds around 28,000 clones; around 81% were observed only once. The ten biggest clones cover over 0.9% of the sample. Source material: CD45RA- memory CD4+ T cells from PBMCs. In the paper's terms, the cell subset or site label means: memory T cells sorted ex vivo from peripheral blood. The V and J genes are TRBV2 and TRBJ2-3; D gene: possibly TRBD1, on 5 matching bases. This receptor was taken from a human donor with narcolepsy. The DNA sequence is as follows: TGTGCCAGCAACAGGCAGTTTACAAGTTTGGGGGATACGCAGTATTTT. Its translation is CASNRQFTSLGDTQYF.